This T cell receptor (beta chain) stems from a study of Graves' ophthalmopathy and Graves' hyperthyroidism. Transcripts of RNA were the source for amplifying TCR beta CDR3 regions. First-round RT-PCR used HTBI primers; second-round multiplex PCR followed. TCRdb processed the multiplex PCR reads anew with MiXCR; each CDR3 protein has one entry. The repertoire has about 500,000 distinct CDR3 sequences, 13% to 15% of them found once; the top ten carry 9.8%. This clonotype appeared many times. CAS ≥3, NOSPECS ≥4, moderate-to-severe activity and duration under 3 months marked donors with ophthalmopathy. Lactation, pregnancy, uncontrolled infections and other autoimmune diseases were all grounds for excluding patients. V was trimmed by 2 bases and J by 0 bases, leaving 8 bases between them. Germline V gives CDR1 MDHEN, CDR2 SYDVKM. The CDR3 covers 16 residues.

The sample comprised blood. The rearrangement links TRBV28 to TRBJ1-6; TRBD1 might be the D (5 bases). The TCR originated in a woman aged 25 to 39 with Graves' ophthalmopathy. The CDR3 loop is CASSLGDLSYNSPLHF. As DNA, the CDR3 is TGTGCCAGCAGTTTAGGGGACCTCTCCTATAATTCACCCCTCCACTTT.